This passage covers 20 T cell receptor beta chains from one sample sequenced in a study of human T cells and chemical hapten exposure. In TCRdb, the RACE reads were re-called with MiXCR into one record per CDR3 protein. The profile shows 350,000 to 400,000 distinct CDR3 sequences, under 6.5% of them singletons. Specified time point: patch test 2, 6 weeks after DPC sensitization. Documented treatment: therapeutic diphenylcyclopropenone sensitization with weekly scalp DPC. This sample comprised whole blood, obtained in connection with sensitization to the hapten diphenylcyclopropenone (DPC). Source of these receptors: a woman aged 18-29 years with alopecia areata. Some clones in this sample may be carry-over from other donors' samples.

This clonotype has a handful of counts. This chain links TRBV19 with TRBJ2-3, with 10 bases identical to TRBD1. Germline loops: CDR1 LNHDA, CDR2 SQIVND (reference sequence). This CDR3 has 16 residues. J was trimmed by 2 bases and V by 6 bases; bases with no gene match: 8. CDR3 loop: CASSRGTGVVTDTQYF. CDR3 nucleotide sequence: TGTGCCAGTAGCCGAGGGACAGGGGTCGTCACAGATACGCAGTATTTT.

V is TRBV5-6 and J is TRBJ1-2; a weak D match, TRBD1 (5 bases). CDR1 and CDR2 from the germline V gene are SGHDT and YYEEEE. Deletions cut 2 bases from V and 4 bases from J, with 9 bases between. This CDR3 comprises 13 residues. CDR3 DNA sequence: TGTGCCAGCAGCTTAGGGGATCTCTATGGCTACACCTTC. Its protein product is CASSLGDLYGYTF.

The rearrangement joins TRBV28 to TRBJ2-7, with 9 bases lining up with TRBD1. The ends lost 5 bases at V and 5 bases at J; junction bases unmatched: 10. Germline CDR1 and CDR2: MDHEN and SYDVKM. The CDR3 extends over 15 amino acids. The DNA for the CDR3 is TGTGCCAGCAGTCTTGCCGGGACAGGGACCCACGAGCAGTACTTC. Translating gives CASSLAGTGTHEQYF.

This clonotype showed up just a few times. The rearrangement uses TRBV7-9 and TRBJ2-7; no clear D gene. This CDR3 is built from 13 residues. V shed 5 bases and J shed 3 bases, with 11 bases lying between them. Germline loops: CDR1 SEHNR, CDR2 FQNEAQ (reference sequence). CDR3 nucleotide sequence: TGTGCCAGCAGCGAAATCCAAGACTACGAGCAGTACTTC. It is translated as CASSEIQDYEQYF.

This clonotype showed up many times. This sequence joins TRBV20-1 and TRBJ1-2; 8 bases are a match to TRBD1. This CDR3 is built from 14 residues. Germline values: CDR1 DFQATT, CDR2 SNEGSKA (reference sequence). The V gene end was trimmed by 1 base and the J gene end by 4 bases; junction bases not matched to a gene: 5. The CDR3: CSARATTGGYGYTF. CDR3 nucleotide sequence: TGCAGTGCTAGAGCCACAACAGGGGGCTATGGCTACACCTTC.

This clonotype was seen ten or more times. The chain uses TRBV7-2 and TRBJ1-2; TRBD1 might be the D (6 bases). From germline, CDR1 is SGHTA and CDR2 FQGNSA. This CDR3 comprises 15 residues. Trimming cost V 4 bases and J 4 bases, with 16 bases left between them. CDR3 nucleotides: TGTGCCAGCAGCTCAGACGGGGGCGCTAGCTATGGCTACACCTTC. This translates into CASSSDGGASYGYTF.

V gene TRBV5-1 combines with J gene TRBJ2-4; TRBD1 agrees at 7 bases. This CDR3 is 14 amino acids long. V was clipped by 2 bases and J by 7 bases; unmatched bases: 6. The germline gives CDR1 SGHRS, CDR2 YFSETQ. CDR3 region: CASSFTGEGNIQYF. The DNA for the CDR3 is TGCGCCAGCAGCTTTACAGGGGAAGGGAACATTCAGTACTTC.

J is TRBJ2-1 and V is TRBV5-1; perhaps TRBD2 as D (6 bases). V lost 3 bases, J lost 5 bases, and 24 bases lay in between. The CDR3 runs 18 residues. Germline V lookup: CDR1 SGHRS, CDR2 YFSETQ. As DNA, the CDR3 is TGCGCCAGCAGCTCCCCCGGCCCGGGACTCGCAGCCCACAATGAGCAGTTCTTC. It is translated as CASSSPGPGLAAHNEQFF.

There are a few counts of this clonotype. The chain uses TRBV7-9 and TRBJ1-6; 7 nucleotides match TRBD1. Germline CDR1 SEHNR, CDR2 FQNEAQ (reference sequence). V gave up 4 bases and J gave up 5 bases; unmatched junction bases: 2. The CDR3 spans 14 residues. Written as DNA, the CDR3 is TGTGCCAGCAGCTCAACAGGGGATAATTCACCCCTCCACTTT. Translation gives CASSSTGDNSPLHF.

The V and J genes are TRBV25-1 and TRBJ2-3; maybe TRBD2 (6 bases). V was shortened by 3 bases and J by 0 bases, with 13 bases between the two germline ends. The CDR3 contains 16 residues. Germline V gives CDR1 MGHDK, CDR2 SYGVNS. This chain's CDR3 is CASSEYSGTSTDTQYF. The CDR3 nucleotides read TGTGCCAGCAGTGAGTATAGCGGCACTAGCACAGATACGCAGTATTTT.

This clonotype was detected many times. This sequence joins TRBV7-9 and TRBJ1-1; 8 positions agree with TRBD1. CDR1 and CDR2 (germline): SEHNR, FQNEAQ (reference sequence). Unmatched junction bases numbered 2, after V lost 1 base and J lost 1 base. This CDR3 has 15 amino acids. In DNA, the CDR3 is TGTGCCAGCAGCTTAGGAGACAGGGGGAACACTGAAGCTTTCTTT. This translates into CASSLGDRGNTEAFF. Based on the CDR3 plus reference TRBV7-9 and TRBJ1-1, the full variable domain is DTGVSQNPRHKITKRGQNVTFRCDPISEHNRLYWYRQTLGQGPEFLTYFQNEAQLEKSRLLSDRFSAERPKGSFSTLEIQRTEQGDSAMYLCASSLGDRGNTEAFFGQGTRLTVV.

In this sample, this clonotype turned up a few times. The chain has TRBV7-2 and TRBJ1-6; a weak D match, TRBD1 (6 bases). The V gene's germline CDR1 is SGHTA and CDR2 FQGNSA. V gave up 5 bases and J gave up 15 bases, with 23 bases separating them. The CDR3 is made up of 15 amino acids. The CDR3 bases are TGTGCCAGCAGCCCTAGAATAGGACAGCCCGGGAACCTCCACTTT. Encoded protein: CASSPRIGQPGNLHF.

The V and J genes are TRBV28 and TRBJ2-7, with D perhaps matching TRBD2 (6 bases). V gave up 6 bases and J gave up 4 bases, with 13 bases separating them. CDR3 size: 13 residues. Germline V CDR1 and CDR2: MDHEN, SYDVKM. For the CDR3, the DNA is TGTGCCAGCAGAATTACTGGAGGGTACGAGCAGTACTTC. It translates to CASRITGGYEQYF.

This clonotype was counted many times. V is TRBV20-1 and J is TRBJ2-2; TRBD2 matches at 8 bases. Germline CDR1 DFQATT, CDR2 SNEGSKA (reference sequence). With V trimmed by 5 bases and J by 2 bases, 13 bases remained unmatched. The CDR3 has 17 amino acids. The CDR3 region has the DNA TGCAGTGCTTCGATGCCCTTAGCGGGGTCTAACACCGGGGAGCTGTTTTTT. Translated: CSASMPLAGSNTGELFF.

This clonotype was found a few times. The rearrangement uses TRBV11-3 and TRBJ2-7; 8 bases line up with TRBD1. Trimming took 5 bases from V and 6 from J; bases not matched to a gene: 15. CDR1 is SGHNT and CDR2 is YENEEA in the germline V gene. The CDR3 loop spans 16 amino acids. The CDR3 nucleotides read TGTGCCAGCAGCACCGGACAGGGAGTACGGGCATCCGAGCAGTACTTC. This sequence encodes CASSTGQGVRASEQYF.

This clonotype was recorded many times. This chain's CDR3 is CASSLGTGGTDTQYF. The CDR3 DNA reads TGTGCCAGCAGCTTGGGGACAGGGGGCACAGATACGCAGTATTTT. The chain recombines TRBV11-2 with TRBJ2-3, with TRBD1 matching over 10 bases. In germline, CDR1 is SGHAT, CDR2 FQNNGV. The CDR3 is 15 residues long. Trimming at V came to 3 bases and at J to 1 base, leaving 1 base not matched to a gene.

The rearrangement uses TRBV6-2 or TRBV6-3 and TRBJ1-5, with TRBD1 matching over 11 bases. The CDR3 is 16 residues long. Germline V gene sequence: CDR1 MNHEY, CDR2 SVGEGT. After removal of 6 bases from V and 7 bases from J, the junction contained 11 bases not matched to a gene. CDR3 residues: CASRTGTGGYGQPQHF. CDR3 nucleotide sequence: TGTGCCAGCAGGACAGGGACAGGGGGTTATGGACAGCCCCAGCATTTT.

V gene TRBV5-1 combines with J gene TRBJ2-6; D perhaps matches TRBD1 (5 bases). The CDR3 runs 14 residues. V dropped 2 bases and J dropped 12 bases, with 15 bases sitting between them. Germline loops: CDR1 SGHRS, CDR2 YFSETQ. The CDR3 is CASSFWGRTSVLTF. Written as DNA, the CDR3 is TGCGCCAGCAGCTTTTGGGGCCGGACATCCGTCCTGACTTTC.

There are a few counts of this clonotype. The chain is built from TRBV7-9 and TRBJ2-2; 8 bases fit TRBD1. Germline CDR1 and CDR2: SEHNR and FQNEAQ (reference sequence). This CDR3 spans 14 amino acids. J gave up 4 bases and V 4 bases, and 2 bases lay outside the gene matches. The CDR3, as DNA: TGTGCCAGCAGCTACGGACAGGGCACCGGGGAGCTGTTTTTT. Encoded protein: CASSYGQGTGELFF.

The chain employs TRBV12-3 or TRBV12-4 and TRBJ2-2; D may be TRBD1 (5 bases). Deletions cut 7 bases from V and 7 bases from J, with 10 bases between. This CDR3 is 12 amino acids long. CDR3 loop: CASTQGDGELFF. CDR3 coding DNA: TGTGCCAGCACCCAAGGGGACGGGGAGCTGTTTTTT.